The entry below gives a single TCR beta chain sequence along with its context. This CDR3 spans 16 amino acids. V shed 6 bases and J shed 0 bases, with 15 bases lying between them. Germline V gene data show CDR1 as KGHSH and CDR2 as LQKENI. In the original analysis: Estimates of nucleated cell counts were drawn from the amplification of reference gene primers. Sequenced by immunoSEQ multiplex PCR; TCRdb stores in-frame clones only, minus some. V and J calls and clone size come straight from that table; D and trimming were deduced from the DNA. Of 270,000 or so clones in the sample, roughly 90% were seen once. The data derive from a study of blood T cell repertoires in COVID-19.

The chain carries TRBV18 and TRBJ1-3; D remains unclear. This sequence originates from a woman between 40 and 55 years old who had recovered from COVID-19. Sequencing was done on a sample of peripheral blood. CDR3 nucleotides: TGTGCCAGCTCGACCGGAGGACTCAGCTCTGGAAACACCATATATTTT. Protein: CASSTGGLSSGNTIYF.